The clone carrying this T cell receptor beta chain was observed a few times. Only in-frame clones appear in the TCRdb table, and some are missing; sequencing was by immunoSEQ multiplex PCR. Counted here are 200,000 or so clones, 70% to 85% occurring once; the ten biggest clones make up approximately 7.2%. This CDR3 contains 14 residues. Between the trimmed V and J ends, which lost 4 bases and 5 bases, there was a span of 12 bases. Germline V CDR1 and CDR2: SGHAT, FQNNGV. The record originates from a study of blood T cell repertoires in COVID-19. In the study overall: Acute-phase and convalescent COVID-19 samples originated in the United States, Italy and Spain. Sample material is recorded as cDNA or gDNA derived from T cells, B-cell-depleted T cells, or PBMCs.

This chain uses TRBV11-2 with TRBJ2-1; possibly TRBD1 for D (6 bases). This TCR was sampled from a human donor with acute or convalescent COVID-19. The donor label of this sample is uncertain. Sequenced: peripheral blood. CDR3 coding DNA: TGTGCCAGCAGCTCCTTGGACAGTCACAATGAGCAGTTCTTC. Encoded protein: CASSSLDSHNEQFF.